This entry features one TCR beta chain sequence. Looked up from germline, CDR1 is SGHRS and CDR2 is YFSETQ. This CDR3 contains 15 residues. Between the trimmed V and J ends, which lost 2 bases and 2 bases, there was a span of 12 bases. These data belong to a study of blood T cell repertoires in COVID-19. The repertoire was sequenced with immunoSEQ multiplex PCR; TCRdb's copy has only in-frame clones and lacks some. Here the sample spans about 140,000 clones, 80% to 85% being singletons. The V gene is TRBV5-1, the J gene TRBJ2-3, with D tentatively TRBD2 (5 bases). This clonotype originated in a human donor in a cohort sampled during active COVID-19. The sample taken for sequencing was peripheral blood. CDR3 sequence reads: CASSLGWGDTDTQYF. CDR3 nucleotide sequence: TGCGCCAGCAGCTTAGGGTGGGGAGACACAGATACGCAGTATTTT.